This T cell receptor beta chain emerged from a study of blood T cell repertoires in COVID-19. The CDR3 sequence is 15 residues long. The trim removed 7 bases at V and 4 bases at J, leaving 8 bases unmatched. Germline V lookup: CDR1 MDHEN, CDR2 SYDVKM. Repertoires were generated with immunoSEQ multiplex PCR, while TCRdb's copy carries only in-frame clones and drops some. The table records roughly 250,000 clones, roughly 89% of them present only once. The sequence was collected from a man aged 25-45 years with acute or convalescent COVID-19. The J gene is TRBJ1-3, the V gene TRBV28; 9 bases align to TRBD1. Sample: peripheral blood. CDR3 DNA sequence: TGTGCCAGCATCGAACAGGGGGCGAAAGGAAACACCATATATTTT. It translates to CASIEQGAKGNTIYF. Based on the CDR3 plus reference TRBV28 and TRBJ1-3, the full variable domain is DVKVTQSSRYLVKRTGEKVFLECVQDMDHENMFWYRQDPGLGLRLIYFSYDVKMKEKGDIPEGYSVSREKKERFSLILESASTNQTSMYLCASIEQGAKGNTIYFGEGSWLTVV.